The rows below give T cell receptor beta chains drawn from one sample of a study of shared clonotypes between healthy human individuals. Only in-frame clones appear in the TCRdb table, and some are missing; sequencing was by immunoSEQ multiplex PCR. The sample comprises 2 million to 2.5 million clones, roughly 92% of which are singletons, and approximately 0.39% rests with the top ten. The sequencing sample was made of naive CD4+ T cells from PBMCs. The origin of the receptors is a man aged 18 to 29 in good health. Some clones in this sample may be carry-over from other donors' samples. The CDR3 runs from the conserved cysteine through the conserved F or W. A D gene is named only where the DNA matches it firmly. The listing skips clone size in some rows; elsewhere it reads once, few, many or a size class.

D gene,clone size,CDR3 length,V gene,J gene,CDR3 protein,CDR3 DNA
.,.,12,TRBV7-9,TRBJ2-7,CASTPVQVGGHF,TGTGCCAGCACCCCGGTGCAGGTTGGGGGCCACTTC
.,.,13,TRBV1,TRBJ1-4,CTSSHPTYEKLFF,TGCACCAGCAGCCACCCCACCTATGAAAAACTGTTTTTT
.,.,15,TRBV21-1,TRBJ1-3,CASSKGGVPGNTIYF,TGTGCCAGCAGCAAAGGGGGGGTTCCTGGAAACACCATATATTTT
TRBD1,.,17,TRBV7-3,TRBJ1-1,CASSLDGLTGGNTEAFF,TGTGCCAGCAGCTTAGATGGCTTGACAGGGGGGAACACTGAAGCTTTCTTT
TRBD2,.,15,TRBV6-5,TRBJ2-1,CASSLTGTSLNEQFF,TGTGCCAGCAGCCTAACCGGGACTAGCCTCAATGAGCAGTTCTTC
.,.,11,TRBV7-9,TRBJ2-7,CASSLIGEQYF,TGTGCCAGCAGCTTAATAGGCGAGCAGTACTTC
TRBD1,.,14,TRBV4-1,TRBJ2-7,CASSHGQGLGEQYF,TGCGCCAGCAGCCACGGACAGGGGCTAGGCGAGCAGTACTTC
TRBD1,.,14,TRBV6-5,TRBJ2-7,CASSRDRGLYEQYF,TGTGCCAGCAGTCGGGACAGGGGTTTATACGAGCAGTACTTC
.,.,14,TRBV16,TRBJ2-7,CASSQFSGAYEQYF,TGTGCCAGCAGCCAATTTTCTGGAGCCTACGAGCAGTACTTC
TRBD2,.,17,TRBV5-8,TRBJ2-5,CASSPGLAGEGRETQYF,TGTGCCAGCAGCCCCGGACTAGCGGGAGAGGGAAGGGAGACCCAGTACTTC
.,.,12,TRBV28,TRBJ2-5,CATTRVQETQYF,TGTGCCACCACGAGAGTCCAAGAGACCCAGTACTTC
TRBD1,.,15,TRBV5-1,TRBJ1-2,CASSFSPGTDQGYTF,TGCGCCAGCAGCTTTTCCCCGGGGACAGATCAAGGCTACACCTTC
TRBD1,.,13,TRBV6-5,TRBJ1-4,CASSNGRGEKLFF,TGTGCCAGCAGTAACGGCAGGGGGGAAAAACTGTTTTTT
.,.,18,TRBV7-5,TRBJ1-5,CVDPGVGQNHFSNQPQHF,TGTGTAGACCCGGGGGTGGGACAGAATCATTTTAGCAATCAGCCCCAGCATTTT
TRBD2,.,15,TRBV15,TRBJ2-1,CATSRISGAYNEQFF,TGTGCCACCAGCAGAATTAGCGGGGCTTACAATGAGCAGTTCTTC
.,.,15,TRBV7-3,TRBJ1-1,CASSPSPTGLAEAFF,TGTGCCAGCAGCCCATCCCCGACAGGTCTCGCTGAAGCTTTCTTT
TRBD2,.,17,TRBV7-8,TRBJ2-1,CASSLRTSGSSYNEQFF,TGTGCCAGCAGCCTCCGGACTAGCGGGAGCTCCTACAATGAGCAGTTCTTC
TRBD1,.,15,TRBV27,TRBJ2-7,CASSLRGQGVNEQYF,TGTGCCAGCAGTTTACGGGGACAGGGGGTGAACGAGCAGTACTTC
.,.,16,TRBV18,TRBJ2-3,CASSPPRQGGTDTQYF,TGTGCCAGCTCACCACCTCGGCAGGGAGGTACAGATACGCAGTATTTT
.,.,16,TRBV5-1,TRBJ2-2,CASSRAGWGTTGELFF,TGCGCCAGCAGCAGGGCAGGTTGGGGGACCACCGGGGAGCTGTTTTTT
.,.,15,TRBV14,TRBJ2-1,CASTLLAKPYNEQFF,TGTGCCAGCACATTATTAGCGAAACCCTACAATGAGCAGTTCTTC
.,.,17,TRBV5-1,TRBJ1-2,CASSLASFRLANYGYTF,TGCGCCAGCAGCTTGGCGTCGTTCCGGTTAGCTAACTATGGCTACACCTTC
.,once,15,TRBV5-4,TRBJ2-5,CASSWGRGQQETQYF,TGTGCCAGCAGCTGGGGGAGGGGACAGCAAGAGACCCAGTACTTC
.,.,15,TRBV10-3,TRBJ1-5,CAISESGQYNQPQHF,TGTGCCATCAGTGAGTCTGGACAGTACAATCAGCCCCAGCATTTT
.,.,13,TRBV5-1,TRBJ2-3,CASATDPTDTQYF,TGCGCCAGTGCGACGGACCCCACAGATACGCAGTATTTT
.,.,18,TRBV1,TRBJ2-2,CTSRHKGPPTANTGELFF,TGCACCAGCAGGCACAAAGGACCTCCAACGGCTAACACCGGGGAGCTGTTTTTT
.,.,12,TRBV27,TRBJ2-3,CASRSIGDTQYF,TGTGCCAGCAGGAGTATTGGGGATACGCAGTATTTT